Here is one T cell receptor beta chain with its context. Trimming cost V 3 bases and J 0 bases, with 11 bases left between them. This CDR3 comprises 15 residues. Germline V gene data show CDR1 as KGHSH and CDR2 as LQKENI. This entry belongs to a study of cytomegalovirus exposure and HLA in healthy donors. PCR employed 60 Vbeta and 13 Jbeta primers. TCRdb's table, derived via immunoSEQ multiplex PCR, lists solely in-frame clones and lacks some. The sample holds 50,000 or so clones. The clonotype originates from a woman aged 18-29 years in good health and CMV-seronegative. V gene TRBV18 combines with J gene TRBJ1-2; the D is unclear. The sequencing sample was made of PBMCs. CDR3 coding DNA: TGTGCCAGCTCACCCCGAGCGGGGTCTAACTATGGCTACACCTTC. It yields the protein CASSPRAGSNYGYTF.